This TCR beta chain was identified in a study of cytomegalovirus exposure and HLA in healthy donors. At the level of the study: A later analysis reported the approximately 120 validation repertoires used the same platform as the roughly 700 first-cohort repertoires. Study observations and caveats: Among the CMV-associated chains, three were confirmed in vitro as specific for CMV antigens. Many donors carried some public TCRs, although rarity characterized most TCR sequences. In the 120 validation repertoires, approximately 94% of cluster scores exceeded 0, per a later analysis.

Measured with immunoSEQ multiplex PCR; TCRdb has only the in-frame clones, and not every one. Of 150,000 to 200,000 clones listed, 84% were seen once; the top ten hold roughly 10%. As concerns this clone: Antigen unknown.

The source of this sequence is a man aged 25-45 years in good health and CMV-seropositive. Sequenced material: PBMCs.

CDR3 amino acids: CASSPQGVQELFF. CDR3 DNA sequence: TGTGCCAGCAGCCCCCAGGGCGTCCAGGAACTGTTTTTT. The chain joins TRBV7-7 to TRBJ1-4; the D gene is possibly TRBD1 (5 bases). Germline V lookup: CDR1 SSHAT, CDR2 FNYEAQ (reference sequence). The CDR3 spans 13 residues. Trimming took off 5 bases at V and 12 bases at J, with 16 bases between the two ends.